These T cell receptor beta chains were read from a single sample in a study of regulatory T cells in long-lasting Graves disease. TCRdb redid the calling of the multiplex PCR reads with MiXCR, one entry per CDR3 protein. The sample carries more than 400,000 distinct CDR3 sequences, 15% to 20% recorded once. This sample also appeared in a second study, on T cells in Graves' hyperthyroidism and ophthalmopathy.

Sample: peripheral blood mononuclear cells (PBMCs), taken at new diagnosis, from a patient treated with antithyroid drugs. Source of these receptors: a man aged 35 to 55 with Graves disease. The CDR3 runs from the conserved cysteine through the conserved F or W. D genes are given only for firm matches. Size values are once, few and many counts, or a class for expanded clones, and some rows have none.

TRBJ2-5 TRBV27 many - TGTGCCAGCAGGGTGGGGCCGCCGTACCAAGAGACCCAGTACTTC CASRVGPPYQETQYF
TRBJ1-1 TRBV11-2 - - TGTGCCAGCAGCTGGGGAAGCACTGAAGCTTTCTTT CASSWGSTEAFF
TRBJ1-1 TRBV6-1 - - TGTGCCAGCAGCCCCCTGGACAGTGAAGCTTTCTTT CASSPLDSEAFF
TRBJ1-5 TRBV28 few - TGTGCCAGCAGTTTAGGGAAGGGGGTAAGCAATCAGCCCCAGCATTTT CASSLGKGVSNQPQHF
TRBJ1-2 TRBV5-1 many - TGCGCCAGCAGCTTGGAGGAGTATGGCTACACCTTC CASSLEEYGYTF
TRBJ2-7 TRBV28 many - TGTGCCAGCAGTTTATGGGTACCTCCCTACGAGCAGTACTTC CASSLWVPPYEQYF
TRBJ2-5 TRBV2 few - TGTGCCAGCGAGTGGCCCGAGAGGGCCCAGTACTTC CASEWPERAQYF
TRBJ2-5 TRBV18 many - TGTGCCAGCTCACCCAGACTGACAGTCCAAGAGACCCAGTACTTC CASSPRLTVQETQYF
TRBJ2-7 TRBV12-3/TRBV12-4 many - TGTGCCAGCTCGATAGGCTACGAGCAGTACTTC CASSIGYEQYF
TRBJ2-7 TRBV7-3 once - TGTGCCAGCAGCTTAGGTGTTGGTCCCTCCTACGAGCAGTACTTC CASSLGVGPSYEQYF
TRBJ2-1 TRBV27 many - TGTGCCAGCAGGTCCCCCACAAAGGGCCGGTCCTACAATGAGCAGTTCTTC CASRSPTKGRSYNEQFF
TRBJ2-7 TRBV7-9 - TRBD2 TGTGCCAGCAGCCACACTAGCGGGAGATACGAGCAGTACTTC CASSHTSGRYEQYF
TRBJ2-1 TRBV7-8 many - TGTGCCAGCAGCTTACGGCGGGACGTGTACAATGAGCAGTTCTTC CASSLRRDVYNEQFF
TRBJ2-7 TRBV24-1 - - TGTGCCACCAGTGATTTCACAGGGTCCGAGCAGTACTTC CATSDFTGSEQYF
TRBJ2-1 TRBV3-1 - - TGTGCCAGCAGCCAAGAACCAGCGGAAAGGGGGAATGAGCAGTTCTTC CASSQEPAERGNEQFF
TRBJ1-2 TRBV12-3/TRBV12-4 many TRBD1 TGTGCCAGCAGTTACACAGGGGACTATGGCTACACCTTC CASSYTGDYGYTF
TRBJ2-1 TRBV27 many TRBD2 TGTGCCAGCAGTTCAGCGGGAGGGTCCTACAATGAGCAGTTCTTC CASSSAGGSYNEQFF
TRBJ1-2 TRBV28 many - TGTGCCAGCAGTTCCCTTTGGGCCGCTAACTATGGCTACACCTTC CASSSLWAANYGYTF
TRBJ1-2 TRBV18 many - TGTGCCAGCTCACCACCGACAGCTAACTATGGCTACACCTTC CASSPPTANYGYTF
TRBJ1-1 TRBV20-1 many - TGCAGTGCTCAAAATATGAACACTGAAGCTTTCTTT CSAQNMNTEAFF
TRBJ2-6 TRBV7-9 - TRBD2 TGTGCCAGCAGAGGGCGGGAGAGATCTGGGGCCAACGTCCTGACTTTC CASRGRERSGANVLTF
TRBJ2-7 TRBV7-3 - TRBD1 TGCGCCAACAGCTTGGCCTTACAGGGGCCTACCTACGAGCAGTACTTC CANSLALQGPTYEQYF
TRBJ2-5 TRBV6-2/TRBV6-3 few - TGTGCCAGCAGTTACCTCAGGGGAGCGGAGACCCAGTACTTC CASSYLRGAETQYF
TRBJ2-7 TRBV28 many - TGTGCCAGCTACAAGACAGCGTACGAGCAGTACTTC CASYKTAYEQYF
TRBJ1-2 TRBV19 - - TGTGCCAGTAGTATAAGGTGGGGCCGGAGAGACTATGGCTACACCTTC CASSIRWGRRDYGYTF
TRBJ1-1 TRBV28 many - TGTGCCAGCTCGGGGGCCCGGAACACTGAAGCTTTCTTT CASSGARNTEAFF
TRBJ2-1 TRBV12-5 many - TGTGCTAGTGGTTTGGGACTAGTTGGGCATGAGCAGTTCTTC CASGLGLVGHEQFF
TRBJ2-5 TRBV11-2 many TRBD1 TGTGCCAGCAGCCGGACAGGGTGGGGAGAGACCCAGTACTTC CASSRTGWGETQYF
TRBJ2-3 TRBV24-1 many - TGTGCCACCAGTGACGTTAGGGACCAAATCACAGATACGCAGTATTTT CATSDVRDQITDTQYF
TRBJ1-2 TRBV28 many - TGTGCCAGCAGTTTGTCGGACTATGGCTACACCTTC CASSLSDYGYTF
TRBJ2-3 TRBV5-5 many - TGTGCCAGCAGCCAGGAGGGACCCTACACAGATACGCAGTATTTT CASSQEGPYTDTQYF
TRBJ2-1 TRBV24-1 many - TGTGCCACCAGTGATTTTGGGCCCGCCCAGCGGGATGAGCAGTTCTTC CATSDFGPAQRDEQFF
TRBJ2-1 TRBV20-1 few - TGCAGTGCTAGGGGTTTTCGGGTATCCTACAATGAGCAGTTCTTC CSARGFRVSYNEQFF
TRBJ1-1 TRBV5-1 many TRBD1 TGCGCCAGCAGCTTAGGGGGCAGAATGACTGAAGCTTTCTTT CASSLGGRMTEAFF
TRBJ2-3 TRBV6-5 many - TGTGCCAGCAGTTACTCGTTGGATACGCAGTATTTT CASSYSLDTQYF
TRBJ1-3 TRBV24-1 - - TGTGCCACCAGTGACCCCGGAAACACCATATATTTT CATSDPGNTIYF
TRBJ2-3 TRBV20-1 - TRBD2 TGCAGTGCTAAAGGACTAGCCGCTAGCACAGATACGCAGTATTTT CSAKGLAASTDTQYF
TRBJ2-7 TRBV2 few TRBD2 TGTGCCAGCAGCGCTAGTAGCGGGAGCGTTGGCGAGCAGTACTTC CASSASSGSVGEQYF
TRBJ2-1 TRBV24-1 - TRBD1 TGTGCCACCAGTGACACAGGGGGCCCGTACAATGAGCAGTTCTTC CATSDTGGPYNEQFF
TRBJ2-5 TRBV24-1 many - TGTGCCACCAGTGATGCTAAAGAGACCCAGTACTTC CATSDAKETQYF
TRBJ2-3 TRBV4-2 - - TGTGCCAGCAGCCAAGATTCCCCTAGCGGCACAGATACGCAGTATTTT CASSQDSPSGTDTQYF
TRBJ1-6 TRBV3-1 - - TGTGCCAGCAGCCAAGTAGGACAGAGCGATTCACCCCTCCACTTT CASSQVGQSDSPLHF
TRBJ1-1 TRBV28 - TRBD1 TGTGCCAGCAAATTTGGGGACAGGGAGAACACTGAAGCTTTCTTT CASKFGDRENTEAFF
TRBJ2-7 TRBV7-2 many - TGTGCCAGCAGCTTAGTAGGGGCAAAGGAGCAGTACTTC CASSLVGAKEQYF
TRBJ2-2 TRBV11-1 many TRBD1 TGTGCCAGCAGCCCCGGGACAGTTTACACCGGGGAGCTGTTTTTT CASSPGTVYTGELFF
TRBJ1-4 TRBV6-1 - - TGTGCCAGCAGTCTGAACGTTGGAACTAATGAAAAACTGTTTTTT CASSLNVGTNEKLFF